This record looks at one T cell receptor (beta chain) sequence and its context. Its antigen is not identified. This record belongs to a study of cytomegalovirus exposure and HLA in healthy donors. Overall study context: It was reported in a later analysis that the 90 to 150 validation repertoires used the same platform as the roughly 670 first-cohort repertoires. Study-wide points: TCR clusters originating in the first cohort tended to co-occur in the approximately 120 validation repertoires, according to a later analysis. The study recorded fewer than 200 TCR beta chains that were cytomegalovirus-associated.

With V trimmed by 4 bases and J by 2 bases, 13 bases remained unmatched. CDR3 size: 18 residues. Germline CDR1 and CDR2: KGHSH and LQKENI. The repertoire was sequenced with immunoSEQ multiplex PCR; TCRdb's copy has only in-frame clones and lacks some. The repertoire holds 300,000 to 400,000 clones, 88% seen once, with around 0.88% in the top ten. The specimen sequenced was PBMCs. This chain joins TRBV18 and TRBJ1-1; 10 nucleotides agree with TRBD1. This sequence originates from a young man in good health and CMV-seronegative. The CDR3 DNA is TGTGCCAGCTCACTCGTGGGGCGCCGGGACAGGGGTAACACTGAAGCTTTCTTT. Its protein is CASSLVGRRDRGNTEAFF.